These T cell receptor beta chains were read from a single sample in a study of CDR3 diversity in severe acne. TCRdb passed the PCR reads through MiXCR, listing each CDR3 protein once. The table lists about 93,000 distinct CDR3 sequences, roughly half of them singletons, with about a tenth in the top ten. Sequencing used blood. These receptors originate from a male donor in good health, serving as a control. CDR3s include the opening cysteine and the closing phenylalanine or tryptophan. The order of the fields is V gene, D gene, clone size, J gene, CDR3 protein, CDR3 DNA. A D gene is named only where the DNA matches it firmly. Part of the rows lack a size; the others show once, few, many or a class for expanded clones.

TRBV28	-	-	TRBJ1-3	CASTSWAGSSGNTTYF	TGTGCCAGCACTTCCTGGGCGGGTAGCTCTGGAAACACCACATATTTT
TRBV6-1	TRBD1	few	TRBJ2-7	CASSYSRTGLYEQYF	TGTGCCAGCAGTTACTCCCGGACAGGGTTATACGAGCAGTACTTC
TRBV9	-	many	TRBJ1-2	CASGGVGSRNYGYTF	TGTGCCAGCGGGGGCGTAGGTTCCCGAAACTATGGCTACACCTTC
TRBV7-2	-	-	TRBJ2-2	CASSPRPGAGGELFF	TGTGCCAGCAGCCCCAGACCGGGGGCCGGCGGGGAGCTGTTTTTT
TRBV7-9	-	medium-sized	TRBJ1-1	CASSFFIGGAFF	TGTGCCAGCAGCTTTTTCATAGGTGGGGCTTTCTTT
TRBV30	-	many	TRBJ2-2	CAWSSQSTGELFF	TGTGCCTGGAGTTCCCAGAGCACCGGGGAGCTGTTTTTT
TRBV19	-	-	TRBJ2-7	CASSMSPWTVLSYERYF	TGTGCCAGTAGTATGAGCCCTTGGACAGTCCTCTCCTACGAGCGGTACTTC
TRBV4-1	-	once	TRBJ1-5	CASSQEGWKGPSQGAQHF	TGCGCCAGCAGCCAGGAGGGCTGGAAGGGACCTTCACAAGGAGCCCAGCATTTT
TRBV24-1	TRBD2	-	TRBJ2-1	CATSDPRPGGAASSYNEQFF	TGTGCCACCAGTGATCCCAGGCCGGGGGGGGCGGCCAGCTCCTACAATGAGCAGTTCTTC
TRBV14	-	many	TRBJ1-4	CASSPSLRDEKLFF	TGTGCCAGCAGCCCGTCTCTGCGGGATGAAAAACTGTTTTTT
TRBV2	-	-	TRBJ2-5	CASDVGGRRETQYF	TGTGCCAGCGACGTCGGGGGGCGCAGGGAGACCCAGTACTTC
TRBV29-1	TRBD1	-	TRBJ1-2	CSVRDRFYGYTF	TGCAGCGTTAGGGACAGATTCTATGGCTACACCTTC
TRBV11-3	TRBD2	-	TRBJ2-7	CASSPSGTSWEQYF	TGTGCCAGCAGCCCATCCGGGACTAGCTGGGAGCAGTACTTC
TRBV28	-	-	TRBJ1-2	CASIPMGIEGYTF	TGTGCCAGCATCCCGATGGGGATCGAAGGCTACACCTTC
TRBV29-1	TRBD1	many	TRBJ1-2	CSVKGARGANYGYTF	TGCAGCGTCAAGGGGGCTAGGGGAGCTAACTATGGCTACACCTTC
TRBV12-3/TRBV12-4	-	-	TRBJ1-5	CASSLDSGGHQPQHF	TGTGCCAGCAGTTTAGATTCGGGGGGGCATCAGCCCCAGCATTTT
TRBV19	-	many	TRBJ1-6	CASSIYPRGSYNSPLHF	TGTGCCAGTAGTATATATCCAAGAGGTAGCTATAATTCACCCCTCCACTTT
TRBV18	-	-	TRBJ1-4	CASSPPREGEKLFF	TGTGCCAGCTCACCACCCAGGGAGGGTGAAAAACTGTTTTTT
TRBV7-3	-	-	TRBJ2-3	CASSTGKTGTSDTQYF	TGTGCCAGCAGCACAGGGAAGACAGGGACTTCAGATACGCAGTATTTT
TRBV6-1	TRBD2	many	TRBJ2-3	CASSERRGGTQYF	TGTGCCAGCAGTGAACGGCGGGGGGGGACGCAGTATTTT
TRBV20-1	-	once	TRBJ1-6	CSARVQGRNSPLHF	TGCAGTGCTAGAGTACAGGGCCGAAATTCACCCCTCCACTTT
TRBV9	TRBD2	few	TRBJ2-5	CASSVVIAGGSQCF	TGTGCCAGCAGCGTAGTAATAGCGGGGGGCTCTCAGTGCTTC
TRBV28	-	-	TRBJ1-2	CASSYGDAYGYTF	TGTGCCAGCAGTTACGGGGACGCATATGGCTACACCTTC
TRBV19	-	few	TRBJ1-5	CASSIGKLSNQPQHF	TGTGCCAGTAGTATAGGAAAACTTAGCAATCAGCCCCAGCATTTT
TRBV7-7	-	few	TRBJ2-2	CASSFSGSGTGELFF	TGTGCTAGCAGCTTCTCTGGGAGCGGGACCGGGGAGCTGTTTTTT
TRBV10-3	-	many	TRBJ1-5	CAISEDHSNQPQHF	TGTGCCATCAGTGAGGATCATAGCAATCAGCCCCAGCATTTT
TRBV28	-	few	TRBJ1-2	CASSLYVHNRERGYTF	TGTGCCAGCAGTTTATACGTCCATAACAGGGAGCGGGGCTACACCTTC
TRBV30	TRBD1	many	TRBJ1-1	CAEGALLNTEAFF	TGTGCCGAGGGGGCCCTCCTGAACACTGAAGCTTTCTTT
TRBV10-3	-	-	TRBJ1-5	CAIYAGGNQPQHF	TGTGCCATCTACGCAGGGGGCAATCAGCCCCAGCATTTT
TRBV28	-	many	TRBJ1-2	CASSFGRTNYGYTF	TGTGCCAGCAGTTTCGGGCGGACGAACTATGGCTACACCTTC
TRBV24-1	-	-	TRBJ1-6	CATSDSRDSPLHF	TGTGCCACCAGTGATAGCAGAGATTCACCCCTCCACTTT
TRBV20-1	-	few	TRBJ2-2	CSASGTNTGELFF	TGCAGTGCTAGTGGTACGAACACCGGGGAGCTGTTTTTT
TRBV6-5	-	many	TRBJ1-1	CASSYEGRAFF	TGTGCCAGCAGTTACGAGGGTAGAGCTTTCTTT
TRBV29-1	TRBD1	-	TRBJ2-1	CSVVPGQGSNEQFF	TGCAGCGTGGTTCCGGGACAGGGCTCCAATGAGCAGTTCTTC
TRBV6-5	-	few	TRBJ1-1	CASISVTEAFF	TGTGCCAGCATTTCGGTCACTGAAGCTTTCTTT
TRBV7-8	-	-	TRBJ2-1	CASSLNQGEGNEQFF	TGTGCCAGCAGCTTAAACCAGGGCGAGGGCAATGAGCAGTTCTTC
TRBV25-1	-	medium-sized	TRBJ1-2	CASSEANYGYTF	TGTGCCAGCAGTGAAGCCAACTATGGCTACACCTTC
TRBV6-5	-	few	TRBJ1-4	CASSYSREKLFF	TGTGCCAGCAGTTACTCCAGGGAAAAACTGTTTTTT
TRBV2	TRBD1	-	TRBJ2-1	CASQRDRAGNEQFF	TGTGCCAGCCAGAGGGACAGGGCGGGCAATGAGCAGTTCTTC
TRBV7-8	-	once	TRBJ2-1	CASSLVGLQAGEQFF	TGTGCCAGCAGCTTAGTAGGCCTCCAGGCAGGTGAGCAGTTCTTC
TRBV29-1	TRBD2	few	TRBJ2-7	CSVEDVSSPGGEQYF	TGCAGCGTTGAGGATGTCAGCTCACCCGGGGGGGAGCAGTACTTC
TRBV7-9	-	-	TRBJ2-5	CASTGETQYF	TGTGCCAGCACAGGGGAGACCCAGTACTTC
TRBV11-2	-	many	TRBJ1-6	CASSLGHHNSPLHF	TGTGCCAGCAGCTTAGGCCACCATAATTCACCCCTCCACTTT
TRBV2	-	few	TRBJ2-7	CASRARGYSDEQYF	TGTGCCAGCAGGGCCAGGGGATATAGCGACGAGCAGTACTTC
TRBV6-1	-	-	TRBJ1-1	CASSTSATEAFF	TGTGCCAGCAGTACCAGTGCCACTGAAGCTTTCTTT
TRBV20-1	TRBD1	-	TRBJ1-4	CSARDGQGGEKLFF	TGCAGTGCTAGAGATGGACAGGGCGGTGAAAAACTGTTTTTT
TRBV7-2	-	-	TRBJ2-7	CASSALLADPYEQYF	TGTGCCAGCAGCGCCCTACTGGCGGACCCCTACGAGCAGTACTTC
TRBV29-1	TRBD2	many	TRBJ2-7	CSVEFGGRTDEQYF	TGCAGCGTTGAGTTCGGCGGGAGAACCGACGAGCAGTACTTC
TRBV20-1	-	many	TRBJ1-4	CSASSGTPNEKLFF	TGCAGTGCTAGTTCCGGGACGCCTAATGAAAAACTGTTTTTT
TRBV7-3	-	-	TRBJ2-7	CASSPPPQGDEQYF	TGTGCCAGCAGCCCACCCCCACAGGGCGACGAGCAGTACTTC
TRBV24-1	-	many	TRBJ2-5	CATRAGRQETQYF	TGTGCCACCAGGGCAGGGCGTCAAGAGACCCAGTACTTC
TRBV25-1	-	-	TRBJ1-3	CASSLRSSGNTIYF	TGTGCCAGCAGTTTGAGGAGCTCTGGAAACACCATATATTTT
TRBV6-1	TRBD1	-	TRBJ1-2	CASSEPDRAALHYTF	TGTGCCAGCAGCGAACCCGACAGGGCTGCTCTGCACTACACCTTC